Included here is one T cell receptor (beta chain) sequence, with context. The Seattle patients joined while their infection was active and were tracked longitudinally afterward. This CDR3 has 16 amino acids. V was pared by 4 bases and J by 2 bases, with 7 bases of the junction left unmatched. CDR1 MDHEN and CDR2 SYDVKM come from the germline V gene. This specimen belongs to a study of blood T cell repertoires in COVID-19. At the level of the study: PBMCs, B-cell-depleted T cells, or T cells provided the cDNA or gDNA that made up the material.

Original analysis: Amplification of reference gene primers was used by the study to estimate nucleated cell counts. Clones were sequenced by immunoSEQ multiplex PCR, and TCRdb holds only the in-frame ones, with some missing. From that table come the V and J calls and clone size; the DNA was used to work out D and trimming. The sample includes about 95,000 clones, more than 80% seen only once; the top ten take less than 6%. Sequencing used peripheral blood. This TCR was sampled from a man older than 75 with COVID-19, enrolled during active disease. The chain couples TRBV28 to TRBJ1-3, with TRBD1 identical over 8 bases. The CDR3 region is CASSSTGQGTGNTIYF. In DNA form, the CDR3 reads TGTGCCAGCAGTTCCACCGGACAGGGTACTGGAAACACCATATATTTT.